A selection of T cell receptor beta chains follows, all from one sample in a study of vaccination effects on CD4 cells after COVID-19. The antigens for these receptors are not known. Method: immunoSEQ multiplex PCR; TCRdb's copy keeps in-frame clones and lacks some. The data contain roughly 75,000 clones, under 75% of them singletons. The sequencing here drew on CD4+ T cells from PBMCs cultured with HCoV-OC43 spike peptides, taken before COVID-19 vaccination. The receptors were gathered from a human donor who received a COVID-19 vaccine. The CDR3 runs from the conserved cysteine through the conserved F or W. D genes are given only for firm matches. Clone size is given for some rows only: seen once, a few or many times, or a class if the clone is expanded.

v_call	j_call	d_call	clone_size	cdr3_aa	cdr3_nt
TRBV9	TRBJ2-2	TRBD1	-	CASSKQGRAGELFF	TGTGCCAGCAGCAAACAGGGGCGGGCCGGGGAGCTGTTTTTT
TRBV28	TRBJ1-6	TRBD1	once	CASSAGQGPNSPLHF	TGTGCCAGCAGTGCCGGACAGGGGCCGAATTCACCCCTCCACTTT
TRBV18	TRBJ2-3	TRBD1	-	CASSPLMTGSSTDTQYF	TGTGCCAGCTCACCGTTAATGACAGGGTCCTCCACAGATACGCAGTATTTT
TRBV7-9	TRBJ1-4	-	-	CASSLESGATNEKLFF	TGTGCCAGCAGCTTAGAGTCAGGGGCCACTAATGAAAAACTGTTTTTT
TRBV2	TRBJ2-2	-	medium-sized	CASRGQAGELFF	TGTGCCAGCAGGGGACAAGCCGGGGAGCTGTTTTTT
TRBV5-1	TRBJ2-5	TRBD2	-	CASRPASLAGVGIETQYF	TGCGCCAGCAGGCCAGCCTCGTTAGCGGGGGTAGGGATAGAGACCCAGTACTTC
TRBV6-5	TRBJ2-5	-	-	CASSRRTPLGETQYF	TGTGCCAGCAGTCGACGGACCCCATTGGGTGAGACCCAGTACTTC
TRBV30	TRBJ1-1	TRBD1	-	CAWSWTRGGHTEAFF	TGTGCCTGGAGTTGGACCAGGGGGGGGCACACTGAAGCTTTCTTT
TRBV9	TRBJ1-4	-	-	CASSPGATNEKLFF	TGTGCCAGCAGCCCAGGTGCAACTAATGAAAAACTGTTTTTT
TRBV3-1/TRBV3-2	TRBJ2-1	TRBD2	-	CASSQGGTSGVREQFF	TGTGCCAGCAGCCAAGGGGGAACTAGCGGGGTTCGTGAGCAGTTCTTC
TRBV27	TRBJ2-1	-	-	CASSLLRAGNNEQFF	TGTGCCAGCAGTTTGTTGAGGGCAGGGAACAATGAGCAGTTCTTC
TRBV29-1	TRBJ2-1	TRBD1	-	CSWDRGLDEQFF	TGCAGCTGGGACAGGGGGTTGGATGAGCAGTTCTTC
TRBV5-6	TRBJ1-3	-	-	CASSLEGRNTIYF	TGTGCCAGCAGCTTGGAGGGGCGAAACACCATATATTTT
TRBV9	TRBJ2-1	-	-	CASSVESINNEQFF	TGTGCCAGCAGCGTAGAGTCAATCAACAATGAGCAGTTCTTC
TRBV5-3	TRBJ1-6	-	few	CARTDLETADYNSPLHF	TGTGCCAGAACCGATCTCGAAACGGCAGACTATAATTCACCCCTCCACTTT
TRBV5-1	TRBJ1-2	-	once	CASSPESGVPYGYTF	TGCGCCAGCAGCCCAGAGTCAGGGGTTCCCTATGGCTACACCTTC
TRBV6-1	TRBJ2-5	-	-	CASSEFPGGGETQYF	TGTGCCAGCAGTGAATTTCCTGGAGGTGGAGAGACCCAGTACTTC
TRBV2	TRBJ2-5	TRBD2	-	CASRVGGGKSETQYF	TGTGCCAGCAGGGTCGGGGGGGGAAAGTCAGAGACCCAGTACTTC
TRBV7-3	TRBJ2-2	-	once	CASSLTGGPANTGELFF	TGTGCCAGCAGCTTAACGGGGGGCCCAGCGAACACCGGGGAGCTGTTTTTT
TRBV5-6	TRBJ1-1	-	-	CASSLGQANTEAFF	TGTGCCAGCAGCTTGGGGCAGGCGAACACTGAAGCTTTCTTT
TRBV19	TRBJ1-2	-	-	CASRAGFGYTF	TGTGCCAGTAGAGCAGGGTTCGGCTACACCTTC